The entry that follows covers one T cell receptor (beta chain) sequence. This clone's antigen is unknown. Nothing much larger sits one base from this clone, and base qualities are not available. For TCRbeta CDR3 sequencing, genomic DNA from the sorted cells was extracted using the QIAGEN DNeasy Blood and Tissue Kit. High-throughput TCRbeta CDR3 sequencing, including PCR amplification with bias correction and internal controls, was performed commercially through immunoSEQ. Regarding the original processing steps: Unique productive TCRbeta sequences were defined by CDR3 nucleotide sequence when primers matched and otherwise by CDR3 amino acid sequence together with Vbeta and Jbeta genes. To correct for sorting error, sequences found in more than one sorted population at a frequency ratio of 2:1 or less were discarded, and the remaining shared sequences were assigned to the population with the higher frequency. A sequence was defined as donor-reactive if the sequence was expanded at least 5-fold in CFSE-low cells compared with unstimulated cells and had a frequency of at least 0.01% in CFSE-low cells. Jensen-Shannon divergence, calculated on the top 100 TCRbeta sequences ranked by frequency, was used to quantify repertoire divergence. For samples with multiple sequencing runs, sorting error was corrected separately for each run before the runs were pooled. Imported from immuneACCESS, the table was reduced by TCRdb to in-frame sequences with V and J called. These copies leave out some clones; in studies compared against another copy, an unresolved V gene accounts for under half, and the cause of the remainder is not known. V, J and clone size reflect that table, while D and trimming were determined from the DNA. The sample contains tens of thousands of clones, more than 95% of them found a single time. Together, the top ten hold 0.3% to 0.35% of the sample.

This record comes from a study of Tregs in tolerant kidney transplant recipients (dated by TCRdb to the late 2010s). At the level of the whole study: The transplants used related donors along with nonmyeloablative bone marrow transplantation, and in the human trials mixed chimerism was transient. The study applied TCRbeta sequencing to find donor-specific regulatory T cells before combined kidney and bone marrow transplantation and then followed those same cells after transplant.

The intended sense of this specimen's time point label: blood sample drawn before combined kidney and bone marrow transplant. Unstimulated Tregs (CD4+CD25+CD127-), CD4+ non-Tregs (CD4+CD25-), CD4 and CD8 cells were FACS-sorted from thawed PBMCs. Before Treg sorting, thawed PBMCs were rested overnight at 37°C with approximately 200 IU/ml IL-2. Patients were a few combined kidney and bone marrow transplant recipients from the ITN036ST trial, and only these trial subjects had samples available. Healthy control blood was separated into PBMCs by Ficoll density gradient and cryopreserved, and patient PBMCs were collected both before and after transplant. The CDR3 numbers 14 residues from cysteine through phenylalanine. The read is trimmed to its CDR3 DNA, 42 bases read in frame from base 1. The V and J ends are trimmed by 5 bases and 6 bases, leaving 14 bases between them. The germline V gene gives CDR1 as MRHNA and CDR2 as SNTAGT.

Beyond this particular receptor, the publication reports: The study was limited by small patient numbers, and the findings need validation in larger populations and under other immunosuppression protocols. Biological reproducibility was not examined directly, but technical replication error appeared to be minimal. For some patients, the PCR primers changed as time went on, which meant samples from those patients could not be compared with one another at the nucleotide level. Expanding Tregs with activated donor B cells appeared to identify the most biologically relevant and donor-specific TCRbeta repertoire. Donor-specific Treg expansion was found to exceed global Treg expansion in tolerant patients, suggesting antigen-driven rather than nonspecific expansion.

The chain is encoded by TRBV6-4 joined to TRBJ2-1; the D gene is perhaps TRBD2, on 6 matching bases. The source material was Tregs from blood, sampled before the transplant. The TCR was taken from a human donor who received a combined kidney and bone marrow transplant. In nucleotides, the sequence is TGTGCCAGCAGTAAGGGACTCGGCTCCAATGAGCAGTTCTTC. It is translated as CASSKGLGSNEQFF.